A selection of T cell receptor beta chains follows, all from one sample in a study of blood T cell repertoires in COVID-19. Sequencing was performed with immunoSEQ multiplex PCR; in TCRdb, only in-frame clones are kept and a portion is missing. The data hold about 310,000 clones, with about nine tenths observed a single time. Sequences were obtained from PBMCs or T cells enriched from blood (not recorded which). The receptors stem from a man aged 55 to 69 who had recovered from COVID-19. Each CDR3 is given with its conserved first and last residue. D genes are given only for firm matches. Size is omitted from some rows. Given values are once, few, many or a class for expanded clones.

v_gene,j_gene,d_gene,abundance,CDR3nt,CDR3aa
TRBV4-2,TRBJ2-1,NA,NA,TGTGCCAGCAGCCAAGATCGCGAGAGGACTAAGTTCTTC,CASSQDRERTKFF
TRBV18,TRBJ2-3,NA,NA,TGTGCCACCAGCGGGTCTTCCACAGATACGCAGTATTTT,CATSGSSTDTQYF
TRBV3-1/TRBV3-2,TRBJ2-2,TRBD2,NA,TGTGCCAGCAGCCAAGATCTAGGTTATCTAGCGGGGACCGGGGAGCTGTTTTTT,CASSQDLGYLAGTGELFF
TRBV6-2/TRBV6-3,TRBJ1-5,NA,NA,TGTGCCAGCAGTTACGGAGTTCTCCTTAATCAGCCCCAGCATTTT,CASSYGVLLNQPQHF
TRBV11-2,TRBJ2-7,NA,once,TGTGCCAGCAGCTTACTTCTGTCGGCTGGTGGGAGCTCCTACGAGCAGTACTTC,CASSLLLSAGGSSYEQYF
TRBV6-5,TRBJ1-1,TRBD1,NA,TGTGCCAGCAAACCACAGGGGGCTGGGACTGAAGCTTTCTTT,CASKPQGAGTEAFF
TRBV14,TRBJ1-6,NA,NA,TGTGCCAGCAGCCAATCTTATAATTCACCCCTCCACTTT,CASSQSYNSPLHF
TRBV24-1,TRBJ2-5,NA,NA,TGTGCCACCAGTGAGGCAGGGGGGATGGAGACCCAGTACTTC,CATSEAGGMETQYF
TRBV11-3,TRBJ2-1,NA,NA,TGTGCCAGCAGCTTAGATCCATCGGGGGAGCAGTTCTTC,CASSLDPSGEQFF
TRBV19,TRBJ2-1,TRBD1,few,TGTGCCAGTGCCGGACAGGCAGGAGCCTACAATGAGCAGTTCTTC,CASAGQAGAYNEQFF
TRBV10-3,TRBJ1-5,NA,NA,TGTGCCATCAGTGAGAATCGGGGGGTTATGGGCAATCAGCCCCAGCATTTT,CAISENRGVMGNQPQHF
TRBV29-1,TRBJ1-2,NA,NA,TGCAGCGTTGAAGGGCCCGGACAGTATGGCTACACCTTC,CSVEGPGQYGYTF
TRBV3-1/TRBV3-2,TRBJ2-7,NA,NA,TGTGCCAGCAGCCTATCAGGGCTAGAGCAGTACTTC,CASSLSGLEQYF